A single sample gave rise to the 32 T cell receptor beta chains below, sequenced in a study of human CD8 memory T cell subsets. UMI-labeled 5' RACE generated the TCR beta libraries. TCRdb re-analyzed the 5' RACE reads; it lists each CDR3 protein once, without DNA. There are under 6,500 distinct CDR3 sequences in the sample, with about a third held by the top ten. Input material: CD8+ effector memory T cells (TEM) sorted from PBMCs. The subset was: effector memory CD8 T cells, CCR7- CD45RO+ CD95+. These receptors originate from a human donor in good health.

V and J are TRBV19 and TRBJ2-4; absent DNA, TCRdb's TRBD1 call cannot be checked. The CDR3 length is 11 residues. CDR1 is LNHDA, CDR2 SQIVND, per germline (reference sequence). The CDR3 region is CASSPGHIQYF.

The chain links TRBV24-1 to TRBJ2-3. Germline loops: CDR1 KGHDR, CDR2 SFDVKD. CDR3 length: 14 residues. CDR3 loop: CATGDRFGTDTQYF.

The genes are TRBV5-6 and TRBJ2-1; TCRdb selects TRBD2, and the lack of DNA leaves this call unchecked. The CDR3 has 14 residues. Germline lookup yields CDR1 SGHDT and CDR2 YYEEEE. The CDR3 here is CASSSLAGDSEQFF.

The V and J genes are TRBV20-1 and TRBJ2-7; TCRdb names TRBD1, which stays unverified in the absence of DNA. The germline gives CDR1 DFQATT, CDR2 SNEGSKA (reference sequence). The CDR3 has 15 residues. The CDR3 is CSANPTGGRSYEQYF.

The CDR3 protein is CASSLPGGHQVWGTEAFF. The V call is TRBV12-3 or TRBV12-4, the J call TRBJ1-1; with no DNA, the TCRdb D assignment of TRBD1 cannot be verified. The CDR3 contains 18 residues.

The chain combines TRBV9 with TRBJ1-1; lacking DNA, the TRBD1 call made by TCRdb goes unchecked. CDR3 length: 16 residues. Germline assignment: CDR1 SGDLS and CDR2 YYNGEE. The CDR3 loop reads CASSVVRGSGNTEAFF.

This CDR3 reads CASSEGSADTQYF. The chain has TRBV2 and TRBJ2-3. The CDR3 runs 13 residues. Germline V lookup: CDR1 SNHLY, CDR2 FYNNEI.

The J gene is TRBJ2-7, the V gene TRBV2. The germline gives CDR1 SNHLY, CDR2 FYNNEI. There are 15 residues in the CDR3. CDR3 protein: CASSEAWASSYEQYF.

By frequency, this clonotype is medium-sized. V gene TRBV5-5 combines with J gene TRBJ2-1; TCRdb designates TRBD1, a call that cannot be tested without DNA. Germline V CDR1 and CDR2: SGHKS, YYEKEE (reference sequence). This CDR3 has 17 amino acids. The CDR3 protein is CASSFYARRGTGNEQFF.

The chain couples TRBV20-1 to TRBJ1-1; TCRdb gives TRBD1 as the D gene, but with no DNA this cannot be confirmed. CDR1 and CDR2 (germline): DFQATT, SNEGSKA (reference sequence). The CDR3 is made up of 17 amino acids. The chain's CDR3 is CSARVPFGAREPGEAFF.

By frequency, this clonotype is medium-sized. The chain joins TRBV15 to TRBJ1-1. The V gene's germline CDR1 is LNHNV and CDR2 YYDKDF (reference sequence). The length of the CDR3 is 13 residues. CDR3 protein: CATSRGWNTEAFF.

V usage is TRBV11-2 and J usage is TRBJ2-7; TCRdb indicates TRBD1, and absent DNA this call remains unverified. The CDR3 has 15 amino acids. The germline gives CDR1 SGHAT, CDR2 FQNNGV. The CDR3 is CASSLYGGAGYEQYF.

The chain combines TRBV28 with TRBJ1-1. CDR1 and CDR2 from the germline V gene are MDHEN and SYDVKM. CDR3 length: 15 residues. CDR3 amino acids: CASSLWAGDSGEAFF.

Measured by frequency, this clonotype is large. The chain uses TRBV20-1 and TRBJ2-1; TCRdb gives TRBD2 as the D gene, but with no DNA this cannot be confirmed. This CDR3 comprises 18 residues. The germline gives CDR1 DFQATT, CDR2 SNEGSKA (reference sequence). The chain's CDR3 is CSARDMRLAGGIYNEQFF.

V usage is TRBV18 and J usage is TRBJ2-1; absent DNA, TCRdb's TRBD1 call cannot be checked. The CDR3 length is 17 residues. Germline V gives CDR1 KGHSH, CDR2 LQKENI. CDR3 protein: CASSPWGEVSSENEQFF.

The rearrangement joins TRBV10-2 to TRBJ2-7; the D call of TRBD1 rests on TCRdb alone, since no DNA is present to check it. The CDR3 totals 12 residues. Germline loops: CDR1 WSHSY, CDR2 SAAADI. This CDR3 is CASMDSTYEQYF.

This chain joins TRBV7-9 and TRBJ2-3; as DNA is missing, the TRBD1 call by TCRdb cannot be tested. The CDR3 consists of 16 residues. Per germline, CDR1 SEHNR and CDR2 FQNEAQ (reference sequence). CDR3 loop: CASSELGPGLTDTQYF.

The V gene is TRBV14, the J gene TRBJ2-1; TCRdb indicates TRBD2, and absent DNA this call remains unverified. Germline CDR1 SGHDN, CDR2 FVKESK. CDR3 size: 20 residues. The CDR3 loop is CASSHSGHEGGLAVYNEQFF.

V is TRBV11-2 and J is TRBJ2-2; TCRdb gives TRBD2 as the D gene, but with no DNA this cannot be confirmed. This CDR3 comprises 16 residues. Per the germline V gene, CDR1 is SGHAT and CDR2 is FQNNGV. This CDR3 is CASSLAWTTNTGELFF.

The CDR3 sequence: CASSLYSGTLPSYEQYF. The chain carries TRBV7-6 and TRBJ2-7; TCRdb proposes TRBD1, but this gene call is untestable without DNA. Germline CDR1 and CDR2: SGHVS and FNYEAQ. The length of the CDR3 is 17 residues.

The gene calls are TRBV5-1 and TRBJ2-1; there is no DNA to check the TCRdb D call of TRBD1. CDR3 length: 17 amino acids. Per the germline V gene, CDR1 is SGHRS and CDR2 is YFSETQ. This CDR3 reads CASSQIAQGKIGDEQFF.

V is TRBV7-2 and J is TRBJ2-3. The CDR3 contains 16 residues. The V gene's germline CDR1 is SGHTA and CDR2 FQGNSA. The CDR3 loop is CASSLFLRSSTDTQYF.

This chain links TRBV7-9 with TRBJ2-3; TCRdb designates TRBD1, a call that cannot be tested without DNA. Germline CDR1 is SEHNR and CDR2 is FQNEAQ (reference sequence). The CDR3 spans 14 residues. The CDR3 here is CASSPWTGPDTQYF.

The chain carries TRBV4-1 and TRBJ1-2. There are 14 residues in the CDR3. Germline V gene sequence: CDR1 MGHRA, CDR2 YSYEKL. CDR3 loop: CASSQVGLTNGYTF.

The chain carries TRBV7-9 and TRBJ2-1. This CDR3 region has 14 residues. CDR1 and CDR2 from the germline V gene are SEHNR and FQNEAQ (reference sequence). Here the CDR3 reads CASKEQSSYNEQFF.

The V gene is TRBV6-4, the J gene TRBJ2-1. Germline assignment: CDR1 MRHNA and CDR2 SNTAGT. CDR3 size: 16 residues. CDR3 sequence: CASSDSSGGPYNEQFF.

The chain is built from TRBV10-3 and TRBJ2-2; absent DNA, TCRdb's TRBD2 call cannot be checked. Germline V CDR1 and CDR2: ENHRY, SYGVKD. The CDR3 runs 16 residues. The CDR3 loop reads CAISEPSGIGTGELFF.

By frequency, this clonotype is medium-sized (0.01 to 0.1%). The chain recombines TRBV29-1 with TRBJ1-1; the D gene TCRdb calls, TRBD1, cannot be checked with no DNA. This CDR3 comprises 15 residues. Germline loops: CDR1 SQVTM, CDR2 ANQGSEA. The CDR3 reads CSVADRGLVDTEAFF.

CDR3 loop: CASSKTSGYNEQFF. The chain carries TRBV27 and TRBJ2-1; there is no DNA to check the TCRdb D call of TRBD2. CDR1 MNHEY and CDR2 SMNVEV come from the germline V gene (reference sequence). The CDR3 runs to 14 residues.

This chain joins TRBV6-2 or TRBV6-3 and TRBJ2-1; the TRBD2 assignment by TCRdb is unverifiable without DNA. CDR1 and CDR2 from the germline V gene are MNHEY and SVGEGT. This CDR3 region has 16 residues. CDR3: CASSYPTSGVYNEQFF.

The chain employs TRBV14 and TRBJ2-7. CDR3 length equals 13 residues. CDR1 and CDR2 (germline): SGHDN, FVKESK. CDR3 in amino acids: CASSQDFSYEQYF. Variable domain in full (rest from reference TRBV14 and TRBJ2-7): EAGVTQFPSHSVIEKGQTVTLRCDPISGHDNLYWYRRVMGKEIKFLLHFVKESKQDESGMPNNRFLAERTGGTYSTLKVQPAELEDSGVYFCASSQDFSYEQYFGPGTRLTVT.

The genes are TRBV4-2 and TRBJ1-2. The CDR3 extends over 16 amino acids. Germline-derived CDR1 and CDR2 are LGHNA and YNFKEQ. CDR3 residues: CASSQDPAGPNYGYTF.